Below, 10 T cell receptor beta chains from the same sample are listed, as sequenced in a study of T cells in Graves' hyperthyroidism and ophthalmopathy. TCR beta CDR3 regions were amplified from RNA. The HTBI primer set drove a first-round RT-PCR of the TCR CDR3. TCRdb reanalysed the multiplex PCR reads using MiXCR and keeps one entry per CDR3 protein. The profile shows about 560,000 distinct CDR3 sequences, over 15% of them singletons. Sequences were obtained from blood. Receptor source: a woman younger than 30 with Graves' hyperthyroidism.

There are a few counts of this clonotype. J is TRBJ2-1 and V is TRBV7-9; either TRBD1 or TRBD2 may fit D (5 bases each). There are 15 residues in the CDR3. In germline, CDR1 is SEHNR, CDR2 FQNEAQ (reference sequence). Trimming took 7 bases from V and 10 from J, leaving 23 bases between them. The CDR3 DNA reads TGTGCCAGCACCTACGATGGGGGTGGGGGATTCGAGCAGTTCTTC. Translating it yields CASTYDGGGGFEQFF.

This clonotype was observed a few times. The genes are TRBV10-1 and TRBJ1-1; no clear D. V was cut by 10 bases and J by 7 bases, with 13 bases left in between. This CDR3 has 11 amino acids. Per germline, CDR1 WNHNN and CDR2 SYGVQD (reference sequence). This CDR3 reads CATPRECEAFF. The CDR3 DNA follows: TGCGCCACTCCGAGAGAGTGTGAAGCTTTCTTT.

This clonotype has at least ten counts. CDR3 DNA sequence: TGTGCCAGCAGCCCTTCGATCCGCTACACCTTC. Its translation is CASSPSIRYTF. V usage is TRBV7-2 and J usage is TRBJ1-2; no clear D gene. CDR3 size: 11 residues. With 5 bases removed from V and 9 bases from J, the gap between germline ends came to 10 bases. The germline gives CDR1 SGHTA, CDR2 FQGNSA.

The rearrangement joins TRBV11-2 to TRBJ2-5; 7 nucleotides agree with TRBD2. The assigned J gene may be wrong: the sequence end matches TRBJ2-1 better. The CDR3 runs to 16 residues. Per germline, CDR1 SGHAT and CDR2 FQNNGV. CDR3 sequence (DNA): TGTGCCAGCAGCTTAGACGCGGGAGCTAACGAAAGAGAACAGTTCTTC. It codes for CASSLDAGANEREQFF.

This clonotype was seen only a few times. J is TRBJ1-6 and V is TRBV7-9, with TRBD1 matching over 9 bases. Unmatched junction bases numbered 6, after V lost 4 bases and J lost 8 bases. Per the germline V gene, CDR1 is SEHNR and CDR2 is FQNEAQ (reference sequence). This CDR3 comprises 15 residues. DNA of the CDR3: TGTGCCAGCAGCTCATGGGGACAGGGTGATTCACCCCTCCACTTT. As protein: CASSSWGQGDSPLHF.

The J gene is TRBJ1-2, the V gene TRBV7-9; D is uncertain. Germline V CDR1 and CDR2: SEHNR, FQNEAQ (reference sequence). V was trimmed by 8 bases and J by 4 bases, leaving 17 bases between them. The CDR3 contains 14 residues. Here the CDR3 DNA reads TGTGCCAGCGACCGATCACCAGATTTCTATGGCTACACCTTC. The encoded protein is CASDRSPDFYGYTF.

This clonotype appeared many times. The chain joins TRBV3-1 to TRBJ1-2, with D perhaps TRBD1 (6 bases). Per germline, CDR1 LGHDT and CDR2 YNNKEL (reference sequence). V was clipped by 6 bases and J by 8 bases, with 19 bases between them. This CDR3 has 14 amino acids. CDR3 coding DNA: TGTGCCAGCAGTCGCTCAGTGGGGGGGCAAGGCTACACCTTC. This codes for CASSRSVGGQGYTF.

This clonotype was observed at least ten times. The chain joins TRBV29-1 to TRBJ2-1; weak D call: TRBD1 (6 bases). CDR3 length equals 13 residues. CDR1 is SQVTM and CDR2 is ANQGSEA in the germline V gene. V shed 7 bases and J shed 3 bases, with 13 bases lying between them. CDR3 sequence: CSGETGFYNEQFF. CDR3 bases: TGCAGCGGGGAGACAGGCTTCTACAATGAGCAGTTCTTC.

The rearrangement uses TRBV5-1 and TRBJ2-1; TRBD2 matches at 13 bases. V gave up 0 bases and J gave up 7 bases; unmatched junction bases: 13. This CDR3 is 19 amino acids long. Germline V gene sequence: CDR1 SGHRS, CDR2 YFSETQ. The DNA of the CDR3 is TGCGCCAGCAGCTTGGATCCTTCTCCCTGGACTAGCGGGGGAAATGAGCAGTTCTTC. It yields the protein CASSLDPSPWTSGGNEQFF.

This clonotype was picked up a small number of times. J is TRBJ1-2 and V is TRBV6-1, with no clear D. V shed 8 bases and J shed 2 bases, with 15 bases lying between them. The germline CDR1 and CDR2 sequences are MNHNS and SASEGT. The CDR3 length is 14 residues. The CDR3 protein is CASLDAFGNYGYTF. CDR3 coding DNA: TGTGCCAGCCTCGACGCGTTTGGAAACTATGGCTACACCTTC.